Listed below are T cell receptor beta chains from one sample, sequenced in a study of technical replicates of blood from several donors. Repertoires were generated with immunoSEQ multiplex PCR, while TCRdb's copy carries only in-frame clones and drops some. The sample has approximately 99,000 clones, approximately 96% seen once. Sequencing used T cells isolated from PBMCs. These receptors came from a human donor in good health. CDR3s include the opening cysteine and the closing phenylalanine or tryptophan. Fields, in order: clone size, V gene, J gene, CDR3 protein. Not all rows give a size; the values are once, few, many and, for expanded clones, a class.

>.|TRBV10-1|TRBJ2-7
CASSDPGEREQYF
>.|TRBV25-1|TRBJ2-1
CASSESGAGGPVNEQFF
>.|TRBV27|TRBJ2-3
CASSSFQGSDTQYF
>.|TRBV7-2|TRBJ2-7
CASSLDIGRVSEQYF
>.|TRBV11-2|TRBJ1-2
CASSQQGMYGYTF
>.|TRBV5-6|TRBJ2-3
CASSLSGISTDTQYF
>.|TRBV7-2|TRBJ2-2
CASSLHHPTSIAGELFF
>.|TRBV11-2|TRBJ1-1
CASSLVRQNTEAFF
>once|TRBV11-2|TRBJ2-5
CASSPIGWASGEGETQYF
>.|TRBV10-3|TRBJ2-1
CAISESLRNEQFF
>.|TRBV5-1|TRBJ2-7
CASAGTEGSYEQYF
>.|TRBV5-8|TRBJ2-7
CASSLDRGMNEQYF
>.|TRBV7-9|TRBJ2-3
CASSPDPYTQYF
>.|TRBV27|TRBJ2-7
CASSPSLAEGLRGYEQYF
>.|TRBV2|TRBJ2-1
CATITGAGGAYNEQFF
>.|TRBV7-2|TRBJ1-2
CASSLQDRGKGYTF
>.|TRBV27|TRBJ1-2
CASSYSAGALYGYTF
>.|TRBV29-1|TRBJ2-5
CSVGRVQETQYF
>.|TRBV28|TRBJ2-5
CASSRLAGGLETQYF
>.|TRBV7-6|TRBJ1-1
CASSLYGNREKGYTEAFF
>.|TRBV9|TRBJ2-1
CASSGGTSSSEQFF
>.|TRBV5-5|TRBJ2-1
CASSRTSGSYEQFF
>.|TRBV7-2|TRBJ1-2
CASSPRVNYGYTF
>.|TRBV6-4|TRBJ2-3
CASSDSSRTDTQYF
>.|TRBV27|TRBJ1-4
CASSLPGHREKLFF
>.|TRBV15|TRBJ2-1
CATSAGGFNEQFF
>.|TRBV19|TRBJ1-2
CASSPGDSVYGYTF
>.|TRBV7-9|TRBJ2-7
CASSTPGTGEGSSYEQYF
>.|TRBV5-1|TRBJ2-1
CASSLGLVNEQFF
>.|TRBV2|TRBJ2-7
CASSEAGQRVEQYF
>.|TRBV30|TRBJ2-5
CAWSKQGKGETQYF
>.|TRBV5-1|TRBJ1-5
CASSEGDLLGGNQPQHF
>.|TRBV25-1|TRBJ2-1
CASMLAGVSNEQFF
>.|TRBV7-9|TRBJ1-2
CASSLGQTYGYTF
>.|TRBV28|TRBJ2-7
CASSPVDRDSYEQYF